The 24 T cell receptor beta chains given below trace back to one sample, sequenced in a study of neurological immune-mediated disorders. TCRdb analysed the 5' RACE reads with MiXCR anew, one entry per CDR3 protein. The sample yields tens of thousands of distinct CDR3 sequences, 4.5% seen once. Material: PBMCs. The receptor set was obtained from a man aged 25-45 years with multiple sclerosis.

The chain carries TRBV7-8 and TRBJ1-2, with D perhaps TRBD1 (5 bases). V lost 3 bases to trimming and J lost 6 bases, with 20 bases between them. CDR3 length: 16 amino acids. Germline V lookup: CDR1 SGHVS, CDR2 FQNEAQ. In nucleotides, the CDR3 is TGTGCCAGCAGCTTTAGGCCAGCAGGGATTAGCGATGGCTACACCTTC. Amino acids: CASSFRPAGISDGYTF. Full variable domain (missing parts from reference TRBV7-8 and TRBJ1-2): GAGVSQSPRYKVAKRGQDVALRCDPISGHVSLFWYQQALGQGPEFLTYFQNEAQLDKSGLPSDRFFAERPEGSVSTLKIQRTQQEDSAVYLCASSFRPAGISDGYTFGSGTRLTVV.

The chain uses TRBV6-5 and TRBJ1-1; 7 nucleotides match TRBD1. The trim removed 4 bases at V and 0 bases at J, leaving 8 bases unmatched. Germline V gene data show CDR1 as MNHEY and CDR2 as SVGAGI. The CDR3 has 16 residues. The CDR3 nucleotides read TGTGCCAGCAGTTCTCCCAGGGGGGGGATGAACACTGAAGCTTTCTTT. Encoded protein: CASSSPRGGMNTEAFF.

This clonotype was seen a few times. The chain is built from TRBV29-1 and TRBJ2-5; D is possibly TRBD2 (6 bases). CDR1 is SQVTM, CDR2 ANQGSEA, per germline. The CDR3 runs 12 residues. The germline V and J ends were trimmed by 6 bases and 3 bases, with 11 bases remaining between them. CDR3 bases: TGCAGCGTCGGAGTAGCGGAAGAGACCCAGTACTTC. Protein sequence: CSVGVAEETQYF.

This clonotype has just a few counts. The chain carries TRBV20-1 and TRBJ1-2, with TRBD1 as a possible D gene (6 bases). The CDR3 is 14 amino acids. V gave up 3 bases and J gave up 7 bases, with 18 bases separating them. CDR1 DFQATT and CDR2 SNEGSKA come from the germline V gene (reference sequence). In DNA, the CDR3 is TGCAGTGCTAGCCCCGGGACAATCGGCTCTGGCTACACCTTC. Residues: CSASPGTIGSGYTF.

Ten or more counts support this clonotype. The V call is TRBV5-1, the J call TRBJ2-7, with D perhaps TRBD1 (5 bases). The CDR3 is made up of 14 amino acids. Germline loops: CDR1 SGHRS, CDR2 YFSETQ. V was clipped by 4 bases and J by 0 bases, with 11 bases between them. CDR3 nucleotide sequence: TGCGCCAGCAGCCTGGACACCTACTCCTACGAGCAGTACGTC. Residues: CASSLDTYSYEQYV.

The table lists this clonotype with many counts. The chain has TRBV4-2 and TRBJ1-1; perhaps TRBD1 as D (5 bases). The germline V gene encodes CDR1 LGHNA and CDR2 YNFKEQ. The CDR3 is made up of 15 amino acids. The V end was cut by 2 bases, the J end by 1 base, with 11 bases between. In DNA, the CDR3 is TGTGCCAGCAGCCAAATCCGCGGGGCGAACACTGAAGCTTTCTTT. It specifies CASSQIRGANTEAFF.

The table lists this clonotype with a few counts. One end of the junction fails to match germline, which may point to a read error. The J gene is TRBJ2-2, the V gene TRBV19, with a tentative D call TRBD1 (6 bases). The CDR3 covers 13 residues. The V gene's germline CDR1 is LNHDA and CDR2 SQIVND (reference sequence). The CDR3 loop reads CASSIDRTGELFF. The CDR3 region has the DNA TGTGCCAGTAGCATAGACAGGACCGGGGAGCTGTTTTTT.

The sample holds many counts of this clonotype. The chain combines TRBV7-2 with TRBJ1-2, with D possibly being TRBD1 (5 bases). V was pared by 5 bases and J by 2 bases, with 42 bases between. Germline V gene data show CDR1 as SGHTA and CDR2 as FQGNSA. The CDR3 spans 24 residues. In nucleotides, the CDR3 is TGTGCCAGCAGCCCCGTGGAGCCGGGGGTGATTTCTGAGTACTCCAACGATCTAAACTATGGCTACACCTTC. This gives the protein CASSPVEPGVISEYSNDLNYGYTF. The full variable domain, rest sourced from reference TRBV7-2 and TRBJ1-2, is GAGVSQSPSNKVTEKGKDVELRCDPISGHTALYWYRQSLGQGLEFLIYFQGNSAPDKSGLPSDRFSAERTGGSVSTLTIQRTQQEDSAVYLCASSPVEPGVISEYSNDLNYGYTFGSGTRLTVV.

This clonotype was detected ten times or more. The chain carries TRBV25-1 and TRBJ2-5; D not certain. CDR1 MGHDK and CDR2 SYGVNS come from the germline V gene. Trimming removed 6 bases from V and 1 base from J, with 12 bases in between. The length of the CDR3 is 14 residues. Written as DNA, the CDR3 is TGTGCCAGCAGCGACTCACGGTCCCAAGAGACCCAGTACTTC. It codes for CASSDSRSQETQYF.

This clonotype was seen ten or more times. The rearrangement uses TRBV20-1 and TRBJ2-1, with D maybe TRBD1 (6 bases). V lost 1 base, J lost 5 bases, and 12 bases lay in between. Germline assignment: CDR1 DFQATT and CDR2 SNEGSKA (reference sequence). The CDR3 contains 14 residues. CDR3 sequence: CSARGGTPNNEQFF. CDR3 DNA: TGCAGTGCTAGAGGGGGGACACCAAACAATGAGCAGTTCTTC.

The chain has TRBV20-1 and TRBJ2-2, with no clear D. Trimming pared 0 bases from V and 6 bases from J, leaving 14 bases between. This CDR3 contains 15 residues. The germline CDR1 and CDR2 sequences are DFQATT and SNEGSKA (reference sequence). The CDR3 DNA sequence: TGCAGTGCTAGAGATAACGGAAGGTACCCCGGGGAGCTGTTTTTT. It encodes CSARDNGRYPGELFF.

As to this clonotype: A read error may explain this, as a much larger clone is one base away. The gene calls are TRBV7-9 and TRBJ2-5; possible D gene TRBD2, 5 bases. Germline assignment: CDR1 SEHNR and CDR2 FQNEAQ (reference sequence). V was trimmed by 5 bases and J by 1 base, leaving 11 bases between them. The CDR3 has 14 amino acids. CDR3 in amino acids: CASSPREAQETQYF. The CDR3 coding sequence is TGTGCCAGCAGCCCACGGGAAGCCCAAGAGACCCAGTACTTC. Full variable domain (rest looked up from reference TRBV7-9 and TRBJ2-5): DTGVSQNPRHKITKRGQNVTFRCDPISEHNRLYWYRQTLGQGPEFLTYFQNEAQLEKSRLLSDRFSAERPKGSFSTLEIQRTEQGDSAMYLCASSPREAQETQYFGPGTRLLVL.

This clonotype occurred many times. J is TRBJ2-7 and V is TRBV25-1; D is possibly TRBD1 or TRBD2 (5 bases each). The CDR3 has 12 amino acids. V lost 4 bases, J lost 5 bases, and 9 bases lay in between. Germline V gene data show CDR1 as MGHDK and CDR2 as SYGVNS. As DNA, the CDR3 is TGTGCCAGCAGTGGACGGGGCAACGAGCAGTACTTC. It encodes CASSGRGNEQYF.

This clonotype was detected ten times or more. The rearrangement uses TRBV20-1 and TRBJ1-2, with a possible D match to TRBD1 (5 bases). The germline gives CDR1 DFQATT, CDR2 SNEGSKA (reference sequence). The CDR3 totals 14 residues. Trimming cost V 0 bases and J 3 bases, with 11 bases left between them. The CDR3 coding sequence is TGCAGTGCTAGAGATGACAGAAATTACTATGGCTACACCTTC. Translated, it gives CSARDDRNYYGYTF.

In this sample, this clonotype turned up a few times. The junction departs from germline at one end; a sequencing error may be responsible. The chain employs TRBV12-3 or TRBV12-4 and TRBJ1-5, with D unclear. The CDR3 sequence is 12 residues long. CDR3 coding DNA: TGTGCCAGCAGTTTAGTTAACTTGCCCCAGAATTTT. It specifies CASSLVNLPQNF.

This clonotype was picked up many times. The chain carries TRBV20-1 and TRBJ1-2; maybe TRBD1 (5 bases). The V gene lost 4 bases and the J gene lost 4 bases, with 10 bases spanning the gap. The CDR3 runs 12 residues. The V gene's germline CDR1 is DFQATT and CDR2 SNEGSKA (reference sequence). CDR3 coding DNA: TGCAGTGCTACCCAGGGATTCTATGGCTACACCTTC. Translated: CSATQGFYGYTF.

This clonotype was observed at least ten times. The V and J genes are TRBV20-1 and TRBJ2-7; 8 bases are shared with TRBD2. The CDR3 runs to 13 residues. Losses at the gene ends were 6 bases for V and 0 bases for J; bases not matched to a gene: 4. In germline, CDR1 is DFQATT, CDR2 SNEGSKA (reference sequence). The CDR3 coding sequence is TGCAGTGCAACTAGCGGACACTCCTACGAGCAGTACGTC. Amino acids: CSATSGHSYEQYV.

This clonotype has ten or more counts. The chain couples TRBV11-2 to TRBJ2-1, with D unclear. Germline loops: CDR1 SGHAT, CDR2 FQNNGV. The CDR3 sequence is 14 residues long. The ends were cut back, 2 bases at V and 7 bases at J, with 12 bases in the middle. The CDR3 nucleotides are TGTGCCAGCAGCTTACCCGGACGGTCTAATGAGCAGTTCTTC. It encodes CASSLPGRSNEQFF.

This clonotype was recorded many times. The genes are TRBV12-3 or TRBV12-4 and TRBJ1-5; TRBD1 matches at 7 bases. V lost 5 bases to trimming and J lost 5 bases; unmatched junction nucleotides: 9. This CDR3 spans 15 amino acids. The DNA for the CDR3 is TGTGCCAGCAGTCCCGGGACAGTGAACGATCAGCCCCAGCATTTT. Its protein product is CASSPGTVNDQPQHF.

This clonotype has at least ten counts. The chain uses TRBV27 and TRBJ1-5, with 7 bases lining up with TRBD1. Germline CDR1 and CDR2: MNHEY and SMNVEV (reference sequence). V was clipped by 3 bases and J by 4 bases; unmatched bases: 3. The CDR3 covers 14 residues. CDR3: CASSFNRGNQPQHF. CDR3 in DNA: TGTGCCAGCAGTTTTAACAGGGGTAATCAGCCCCAGCATTTT.

V and J are TRBV18 and TRBJ1-6; 8 bases align to TRBD1. CDR3 size: 15 residues. Germline CDR1 is KGHSH and CDR2 is LQKENI. V lost 6 bases, J lost 10 bases, and 11 bases stayed unmatched. The CDR3: CASSSRDRSESPLHF. The CDR3 DNA is TGTGCCAGCTCGTCCCGGGACAGGTCTGAATCACCCCTCCACTTT.

In this sample, this clonotype turned up a few times. The chain links TRBV7-9 to TRBJ1-1; no reliable D call. The V end lost 0 bases, the J end lost 11 bases, and 10 bases lay between the germline ends. The germline V gene encodes CDR1 SEHNR and CDR2 FQNEAQ (reference sequence). This CDR3 region has 12 residues. The CDR3, as DNA: TGTGCCAGCAGCTTAGCGGCCGTCGGCGCTTTCTTT. Translation gives CASSLAAVGAFF.

CDR3 in amino acids: CASSRRYRQGDEQYF. CDR3 DNA: TGTGCCAGCAGCCGGAGATATAGACAGGGGGACGAGCAGTACTTC. The chain links TRBV5-6 to TRBJ2-7, with 9 nucleotides matching TRBD1. The CDR3 loop spans 15 amino acids. After removal of 4 bases from V and 5 bases from J, the junction contained 10 bases not matched to a gene. Per germline, CDR1 SGHDT and CDR2 YYEEEE.

This clonotype showed up many times. This chain joins TRBV7-2 and TRBJ1-1, with D possibly matching TRBD1 (5 bases). Germline CDR1 and CDR2: SGHTA and FQGNSA. V lost 4 bases and J lost 9, with 12 bases in between. CDR3 length: 12 residues. The CDR3 reads CASSSQGFQAFF. As DNA, the CDR3 is TGTGCCAGCAGCTCGCAGGGTTTTCAAGCTTTCTTT.